The present T cell receptor (beta chain) was sequenced within a study of T cell repertoires in cytomegalovirus infection. Study-wide points: HLA-C-restricted CMV clonotypes gave the most frequent clonotype in two of eight donors.

As concerns this clonotype: What it recognizes is unknown.

V was clipped by 3 bases and J by 1 base; unmatched bases: 6. Germline lookup yields CDR1 MNHEY and CDR2 SMNVEV (reference sequence). There are 15 residues in the CDR3. Using its own MiXCR run on the reads, TCRdb lists one record per CDR3 protein. The sample consists of more than 500,000 distinct CDR3 sequences, 15% to 20% of them appearing once. The clonotype was recovered from a human donor in good health (CMV status not recorded). Some clones in this sample may be carry-over from other donors' samples. The chain joins TRBV27 to TRBJ2-7, with 7 bases lining up with TRBD1. The sequencing sample was made of CD8+ T cells from PBMCs. This CDR3 is CASSLGSRGSYEQYF. The CDR3 coding sequence is TGTGCCAGCAGTTTGGGAAGCAGGGGGTCCTACGAGCAGTACTTC.